Listed here is a single TCR beta chain. TCRdb's copy holds only in-frame clones and misses some; the assay was immunoSEQ multiplex PCR. The repertoire holds some 170,000 clones, with about 79% as singletons. Participants spanned ages about 18 to 90 years and resided in roughly 22 US areas. Each participant's cohort was designated according to participant-reported clinical history. CDR1 and CDR2 (germline): SNHLY, FYNNEI. There are 15 residues in the CDR3. Unmatched junction bases numbered 7, after V lost 5 bases and J lost 3 bases. This sample was taken from a study of blood T cell repertoires in COVID-19. Background on the study: Researchers got acute and convalescent COVID-19 samples from the United States, Italy and Spain. PBMCs, B-cell-depleted T cells, or T cells provided the cDNA or gDNA that made up the material.

Sequencing was carried out using PBMCs or T cells enriched from blood (not recorded which). The chain links TRBV2 to TRBJ2-3, with 8 bases that match TRBD1. This clonotype was obtained from a man in his fifties or sixties who had recovered from COVID-19. In DNA form, the CDR3 reads TGTGCCAGCAGTAGACAGGGGTATGGGACAGATACGCAGTATTTT. Translating it yields CASSRQGYGTDTQYF.